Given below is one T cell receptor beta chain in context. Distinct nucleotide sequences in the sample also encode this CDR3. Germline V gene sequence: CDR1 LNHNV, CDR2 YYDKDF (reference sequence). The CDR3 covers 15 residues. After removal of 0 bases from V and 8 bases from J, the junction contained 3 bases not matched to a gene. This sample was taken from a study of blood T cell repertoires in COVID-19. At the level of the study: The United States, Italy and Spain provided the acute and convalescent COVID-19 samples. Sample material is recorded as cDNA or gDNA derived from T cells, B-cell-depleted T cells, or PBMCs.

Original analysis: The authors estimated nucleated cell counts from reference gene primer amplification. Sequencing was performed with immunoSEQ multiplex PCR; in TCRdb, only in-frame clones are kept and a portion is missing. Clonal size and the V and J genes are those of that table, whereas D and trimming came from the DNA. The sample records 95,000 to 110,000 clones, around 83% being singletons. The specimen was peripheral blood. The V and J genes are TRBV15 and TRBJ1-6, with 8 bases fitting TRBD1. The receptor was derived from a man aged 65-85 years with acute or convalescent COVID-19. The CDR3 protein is CATSRDGQGDSPLHF. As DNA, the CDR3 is TGTGCCACCAGCAGAGACGGACAGGGTGATTCACCCCTCCACTTT.